A selection of T cell receptor beta chains follows, all from one sample in a study of vaccination and CD4 T cells after COVID-19. These receptors are not linked to any known antigen. TCRdb re-called the PCR reads with MiXCR, one entry per CDR3 protein. Here the sample spans some 8,600 distinct CDR3 sequences, about three fifths being singletons. The specimen sequenced was CD4+ T cells from blood, cultured in vitro. The receptors were gathered from a human donor in good health. Each CDR3 is given with its conserved first and last residue. D genes are given only for firm matches. Clone size is not always given. Where it is, it says once, few, many or a class for expanded clones.

>-|TRBV20-1|TRBD1|TRBJ2-7
CSAFLGTGMHEQYF
TGCAGTGCTTTCCTCGGGACAGGGATGCACGAGCAGTACTTC
>few|TRBV19|-|TRBJ1-1
CASSSFRGRTEAFF
TGTGCCAGTAGTTCCTTCAGGGGAAGAACTGAAGCTTTCTTT
>-|TRBV27|TRBD2|TRBJ2-7
CASSPPGTSGVRQYF
TGTGCCAGCAGCCCCCCCGGGACTAGCGGAGTTAGGCAGTACTTC
>-|TRBV10-1|TRBD1|TRBJ2-3
CASSDSRQGTDTQYF
TGCGCCAGCAGTGATTCGCGACAGGGGACAGATACGCAGTATTTT
>few|TRBV7-2|TRBD2|TRBJ2-7
CASSFSAGEEYEQYF
TGTGCCAGCAGCTTCTCTGCGGGAGAGGAGTACGAGCAGTACTTC
>large|TRBV30|-|TRBJ2-3
CAWRRQGGADTQYF
TGTGCCTGGAGACGACAGGGAGGAGCAGATACGCAGTATTTT
>-|TRBV20-1|-|TRBJ1-5
CSASGGAYQPQHF
TGCAGTGCTAGTGGGGGGGCATATCAGCCCCAGCATTTT
>-|TRBV28|-|TRBJ1-5
CASSSGHRDNQPQHF
TGTGCCAGCTCTAGTGGCCACAGGGACAATCAGCCCCAGCATTTT
>-|TRBV20-1|-|TRBJ2-5
CSAPPLLAQETQYF
TGCAGTGCGCCCCCCCTACTAGCCCAAGAGACCCAGTACTTC
>-|TRBV7-6|TRBD1|TRBJ1-2
CASSLGQGGGYTF
TGTGCCAGCAGCTTAGGACAGGGAGGTGGCTACACCTTC
>-|TRBV19|-|TRBJ2-1
CASEGRTAPEQFF
TGTGCCAGTGAGGGGCGGACCGCTCCCGAGCAGTTCTTC
>-|TRBV7-2|-|TRBJ1-5
CASSLKGGSGVHF
TGTGCCAGCAGCTTAAAAGGTGGATCTGGTGTGCATTTT
>-|TRBV19|-|TRBJ1-5
CASIGGQGGNQPQHF
TGTGCCAGTATTGGGGGGCAGGGTGGCAATCAGCCCCAGCATTTT
>-|TRBV10-3|TRBD1|TRBJ1-2
CAISEQGQSYGYTF
TGTGCCATCAGTGAGCAGGGACAGAGCTATGGCTACACCTTC
>once|TRBV12-3/TRBV12-4|-|TRBJ1-1
CASSLALAVSEAFF
TGTGCCAGCAGTTTAGCGCTGGCAGTATCTGAAGCTTTCTTT
>-|TRBV25-1|TRBD1|TRBJ1-1
CASSRTGGGGEAFF
TGTGCCAGCAGCCGGACAGGGGGCGGGGGTGAAGCTTTCTTT
>-|TRBV7-2|-|TRBJ1-3
CASSATGFRSSGNTIYF
TGTGCCAGCAGCGCGACAGGTTTTAGGTCCTCGGGAAACACCATATATTTT
>large|TRBV4-3|-|TRBJ1-3
CASSQELLVIGNTIYF
TGCGCCAGCAGCCAAGAATTATTAGTGATTGGAAACACCATATATTTT
>few|TRBV20-1|TRBD2|TRBJ2-2
CSARGSSGLAGDGTGELFF
TGCAGTGCTAGAGGGTCGAGCGGACTAGCGGGAGATGGGACCGGGGAGCTGTTTTTT
>few|TRBV19|-|TRBJ2-7
CASSKEGSYEQYF
TGTGCCAGTAGTAAGGAGGGCTCCTACGAGCAGTACTTC
>-|TRBV20-1|-|TRBJ1-2
CSSRRGYTF
TGCAGTTCCCGACGGGGCTACACCTTC
>few|TRBV20-1|TRBD2|TRBJ2-3
CSASLFGGGATDTQYF
TGCAGTGCTAGCCTCTTTGGCGGGGGGGCAACAGATACGCAGTATTTT
>few|TRBV10-1|TRBD1|TRBJ2-7
CASIPGQGIYEQYF
TGCGCCAGCATCCCGGGACAGGGCATCTACGAGCAGTACTTC
>hyperexpanded|TRBV5-1|-|TRBJ2-5
CASSLQLETQYF
TGCGCCAGCAGCTTGCAGCTGGAGACCCAGTACTTC
>few|TRBV20-1|TRBD2|TRBJ2-2
CSARGGPTSGRIGELFF
TGCAGTGCTAGAGGAGGCCCCACTAGCGGGAGAATCGGGGAGCTGTTTTTT
>-|TRBV7-9|TRBD1|TRBJ2-3
CASSPGTGDTDTQYF
TGTGCCAGCAGCCCCGGGACAGGGGACACAGATACGCAGTATTTT
>few|TRBV20-1|-|TRBJ1-2
CSAITGSNNYGYTF
TGCAGTGCTATAACAGGCTCAAATAACTATGGCTACACCTTC
>-|TRBV7-6|-|TRBJ2-2
CASTSSNTGELFF
TGTGCCAGCACTAGCTCGAACACCGGGGAGCTGTTTTTT
>-|TRBV7-9|TRBD1|TRBJ2-3
CASSLSRTGGSKNLDTQYF
TGTGCCAGCAGCTTATCTAGGACAGGGGGCTCGAAAAATCTTGATACGCAGTATTTT
>-|TRBV30|-|TRBJ1-1
CAWSRAGGIRDTEAFF
TGTGCCTGGAGTCGGGCGGGTGGTATCCGGGACACTGAAGCTTTCTTT
>-|TRBV9|TRBD1|TRBJ1-2
CASSALRGTTTNYGYTF
TGTGCCAGCAGCGCCCTCAGGGGGACCACTACTAACTATGGCTACACCTTC
>few|TRBV6-1|TRBD1|TRBJ1-2
CASSPGQLYGYTF
TGTGCCAGCAGCCCGGGACAGCTCTATGGCTACACCTTC
>-|TRBV28|TRBD1|TRBJ2-7
CASSFSWTDRGLYEQYF
TGTGCCAGCAGTTTTTCGTGGACAGACAGGGGGCTCTACGAGCAGTACTTC
>-|TRBV21-1|-|TRBJ2-1
CASSRGLGEEQFF
TGTGCCAGCAGCAGGGGACTAGGTGAAGAGCAGTTCTTC
>-|TRBV5-4|TRBD1|TRBJ1-1
CASGGQQAFF
TGTGCCAGCGGGGGACAGCAAGCTTTCTTT
>-|TRBV20-1|-|TRBJ2-3
CSVPTHALDDTQYF
TGCAGTGTCCCAACTCACGCACTAGACGATACGCAGTATTTT
>-|TRBV7-6|-|TRBJ2-7
CASSLEAGAAYEQYF
TGTGCCAGCAGCTTAGAGGCAGGGGCGGCCTACGAGCAGTACTTC
>few|TRBV27|-|TRBJ1-6
CASRYGPFTSPLHF
TGTGCCAGCCGTTACGGACCGTTTACCTCACCCCTCCACTTT
>-|TRBV7-8|TRBD1|TRBJ2-7
CASQGRRDRGMGYEQYF
TGTGCCAGCCAGGGGAGAAGGGACAGGGGAATGGGGTACGAGCAGTACTTC
>-|TRBV20-1|-|TRBJ2-7
CSARAPLGAHGQYF
TGCAGTGCTAGAGCGCCCTTGGGGGCCCACGGGCAGTACTTC
>-|TRBV7-6|-|TRBJ1-4
CASSPSLLQEKLFF
TGTGCCAGCAGTCCCAGCCTACTTCAGGAAAAACTGTTTTTT
>-|TRBV7-9|-|TRBJ1-2
CASSLGGGLDYGYTF
TGTGCCAGCAGCTTAGGGGGGGGCTTGGACTATGGCTACACCTTC
>once|TRBV4-3|-|TRBJ2-7
CASSQGSSYEQYF
TGCGCCAGCAGCCAAGGGTCTTCCTACGAGCAGTACTTC
>few|TRBV20-1|-|TRBJ1-2
CSAREPPWERDYGYTF
TGCAGTGCTAGAGAACCCCCCTGGGAAAGGGACTATGGCTACACCTTC
>once|TRBV7-2|-|TRBJ2-7
CASSLGAVQGLGEQYF
TGTGCCAGCAGCTTAGGGGCCGTACAGGGACTTGGGGAGCAGTACTTC
>few|TRBV7-2|-|TRBJ1-1
CASRPGGRMNTEAFF
TGTGCCAGCAGGCCTGGAGGCAGGATGAACACTGAAGCTTTCTTT
>-|TRBV12-3/TRBV12-4|-|TRBJ2-1
CASRPGTSYNEQFF
TGTGCCAGCAGGCCGGGAACCTCCTACAATGAGCAGTTCTTC